These T cell receptor beta chains were read from a single sample in a study of blood T cell repertoires in COVID-19. This table comes from immunoSEQ multiplex PCR, and its TCRdb copy is limited to in-frame clones, with some not included. The sample includes roughly 250,000 clones, more than 70% of them seen just once. The specimen was peripheral blood. These receptors all stem from a woman in her thirties or forties who had recovered from COVID-19. The CDR3 runs from the conserved cysteine through the conserved F or W. Each record gives: D gene, clone size, V gene, J gene, CDR3 protein, CDR3 DNA. A D gene is named only where the DNA matches it firmly. Size tells how often a clone was seen (once, few, many) or the class of an expanded clone, and some rows leave it out.

TRBD1	.	TRBV27	TRBJ2-1	CASSLSPAGGNEQFF	TGTGCCAGCAGTTTATCCCCGGCAGGGGGCAATGAGCAGTTCTTC
.	few	TRBV7-9	TRBJ1-6	CASSPAGPDNSPLHF	TGTGCCAGCAGCCCTGCGGGACCGGATAATTCACCCCTCCACTTT
.	once	TRBV20-1	TRBJ2-7	CSATGDEQYF	TGCAGTGCTACCGGGGACGAGCAGTACTTC
.	.	TRBV6-2/TRBV6-3	TRBJ2-2	CASSQLGNTGELFF	TGTGCCAGCAGCCAACTAGGCAACACCGGGGAGCTGTTTTTT
TRBD1	.	TRBV11-3	TRBJ1-4	CASSPGQGSNEKLFF	TGTGCCAGCAGCCCTGGACAGGGCAGTAATGAAAAACTGTTTTTT
.	.	TRBV7-2	TRBJ2-5	CASSLVGGRQETQYF	TGTGCCAGCAGCTTAGTGGGCGGGCGCCAAGAGACCCAGTACTTC
TRBD2	.	TRBV30	TRBJ2-1	CAWTPAGWGEQFF	TGTGCCTGGACCCCAGCGGGATGGGGTGAGCAGTTCTTC
TRBD2	.	TRBV25-1	TRBJ2-4	CASSSGTSGNIQYF	TGTGCCAGCAGCTCCGGGACTAGCGGAAACATTCAGTACTTC
.	few	TRBV12-3/TRBV12-4	TRBJ1-1	CASRMGGGTEAFF	TGTGCCAGCCGCATGGGGGGTGGCACTGAAGCTTTCTTT
TRBD1	.	TRBV11-3	TRBJ1-3	CASSLIPLGQAGGNTIYF	TGTGCCAGCAGCTTAATCCCTCTCGGACAGGCCGGGGGAAACACCATATATTTT
.	.	TRBV21-1	TRBJ1-2	CAGRGSTYGYTF	TGTGCCGGGCGGGGCTCAACCTATGGCTACACCTTC
.	.	TRBV6-4	TRBJ2-3	CASPPGTGPDF	TGTGCCAGCCCCCCCGGGACTGGGCCGGATTTT
TRBD2	.	TRBV7-6	TRBJ2-3	CASSSTSGGSTDTQYF	TGTGCCAGCAGCTCCACTAGCGGGGGAAGCACAGATACGCAGTATTTT
TRBD1	.	TRBV27	TRBJ1-4	CASSPSGTGFEKLFF	TGTGCCAGCAGTCCCTCCGGGACAGGGTTTGAAAAACTGTTTTTT
.	.	TRBV16	TRBJ2-2	CASPGGGTGELFF	TGTGCCAGCCCGGGTGGAGGCACCGGGGAGCTGTTTTTT
.	.	TRBV4-3	TRBJ1-5	CASSQDRGQPQHF	TGCGCCAGCAGCCAAGATCGGGGTCAGCCCCAGCATTTT
.	once	TRBV15	TRBJ2-7	CATSRSEIAAYF	TGTGCCACCAGCAGATCCGAGATAGCGGCCTACTTC
TRBD2	.	TRBV2	TRBJ2-1	CASRKSGTSSYNEQFF	TGTGCCAGCAGAAAGTCCGGGACTAGCTCCTACAATGAGCAGTTCTTC
.	medium-sized	TRBV24-1	TRBJ1-1	CATSEGPEAFF	TGTGCCACCAGTGAGGGGCCTGAAGCTTTCTTT
TRBD2	.	TRBV7-3	TRBJ2-7	CASSRASGRGYEQYF	TGTGCCAGCAGCAGAGCTAGCGGGAGGGGGTACGAGCAGTACTTC
.	.	TRBV5-1	TRBJ2-7	CASSFEGAYEQYF	TGCGCCAGCAGCTTTGAGGGTGCGTACGAGCAGTACTTC
.	.	TRBV6-6	TRBJ2-7	CASSPPGDSSYEQYF	TGTGCCAGCAGCCCCCCGGGCGACAGCTCCTACGAGCAGTACTTC
.	.	TRBV7-8	TRBJ2-7	CASSLRAGRAYYEQYF	TGTGCCAGCAGCTTACGAGCCGGCAGGGCCTACTACGAGCAGTACTTC
.	.	TRBV11-2	TRBJ1-1	CASSLFAEAFF	TGTGCCAGCAGCTTGTTCGCTGAAGCTTTCTTT
TRBD1	.	TRBV4-1	TRBJ1-1	CASSQRDRGPTEAFF	TGCGCCAGCAGCCAAAGGGACAGGGGGCCCACTGAAGCTTTCTTT
.	.	TRBV7-8	TRBJ1-5	CASSPGEGSNQPQHF	TGTGCCAGCAGCCCGGGGGAGGGTAGCAATCAGCCCCAGCATTTT
TRBD2	.	TRBV7-2	TRBJ2-1	CASSLAGLAGGDEQFF	TGTGCCAGCAGCTTAGCTGGACTAGCGGGAGGCGATGAGCAGTTCTTC
TRBD1	.	TRBV11-2	TRBJ2-5	CASSSPQQGATQYF	TGTGCCAGCAGCTCCCCTCAACAGGGGGCGACCCAGTACTTC
.	.	TRBV4-3	TRBJ1-5	CASSQESAGVQPQHF	TGCGCCAGCAGCCAAGAATCGGCAGGGGTTCAGCCCCAGCATTTT
TRBD1	.	TRBV6-2/TRBV6-3	TRBJ1-2	CASSLRDRGAYGYTF	TGTGCCAGCAGCCTACGGGACAGGGGAGCCTATGGCTACACCTTC
.	few	TRBV21-1	TRBJ1-5	CASSKAPRGDQPQHF	TGTGCCAGCAGCAAAGCTCCCCGGGGGGATCAGCCCCAGCATTTT
.	.	TRBV6-1	TRBJ1-2	CASSEATGGGGYGYTF	TGTGCCAGCAGTGAAGCAACGGGGGGCGGCGGCTATGGCTACACCTTC
TRBD2	.	TRBV7-3	TRBJ2-3	CASSSQPTSGGTDTQYF	TGTGCCAGCAGCTCCCAACCGACTAGCGGGGGCACAGATACGCAGTATTTT
.	.	TRBV6-5	TRBJ2-2	CASREQGGTGELFF	TGTGCCAGCAGGGAGCAGGGGGGCACCGGGGAGCTGTTTTTT
.	once	TRBV2	TRBJ1-2	CASSERAGNYGYTF	TGTGCCAGCAGTGAAAGGGCAGGGAACTATGGCTACACCTTC